This T cell receptor beta chain was captured by sequencing in a study of radiotherapy plus CTLA-4 blockade in lung cancer. V lost 2 bases and J 7 bases, leaving 6 bases between the germline ends. The CDR3 has 13 amino acids. Germline CDR1 reads MNHEY; CDR2 reads SVGAGI. Findings and limits, study-wide: After treatment with radiotherapy plus ipilimumab, TCR clones that came from the tumor expanded in blood.

On this clone itself: Its target is unknown.

TCRdb's copy holds only in-frame clones and misses some; the assay was immunoSEQ multiplex PCR. The data hold approximately 40,000 clones, with around 77% observed a single time. The sequence came from a human donor with non-small cell lung cancer whose response to radiotherapy plus ipilimumab could not be evaluated. The chain has TRBV6-5 and TRBJ1-6; D remains unclear. This specimen consisted of peripheral blood, obtained from a patient treated with radiotherapy plus ipilimumab. DNA for the CDR3: TGTGCCAGCAGTTACAGCGGGAATTCACCCCTCCACTTT. This translates into CASSYSGNSPLHF.